One and the same sample provided the 26 T cell receptor beta chains below, sequenced in a study of CD8 T cells in Susac syndrome. An input of roughly 0.5 to 1 ug of RNA was subjected to reverse transcription using random hexamers. In TCRdb, the immunoSEQ multiplex PCR reads were re-called with MiXCR into one record per CDR3 protein. This table holds about 140,000 distinct CDR3 sequences, approximately 95% found once. The sample consisted of CD4+ T cells from PBMCs. The receptors come from a human donor with Susac syndrome.

The chain employs TRBV5-1 and TRBJ2-1, with D possibly matching TRBD2 (5 bases). V was cut by 4 bases and J by 0 bases, with 14 bases left in between. CDR1 and CDR2 from the germline V gene are SGHRS and YFSETQ. CDR3 length equals 16 residues. The CDR3 reads CASSQGPRGSYNEQFF. CDR3 nucleotides: TGCGCCAGCAGCCAAGGCCCTCGGGGCTCCTACAATGAGCAGTTCTTC.

The chain carries TRBV3-1 and TRBJ1-1; D remains ambiguous. The germline V gene has CDR1 LGHDT and CDR2 YNNKEL (reference sequence). The length of the CDR3 is 14 residues. Trimming took off 6 bases at V and 1 base at J, with 12 bases between the two ends. CDR3 sequence: CASSSAGTNTEAFF. The CDR3 DNA is TGTGCCAGCAGTAGTGCCGGAACGAACACTGAAGCTTTCTTT.

The chain joins TRBV28 to TRBJ2-1; D may be TRBD2 (6 bases). V shed 6 bases and J shed 2 bases, with 11 bases lying between them. Germline V gene data show CDR1 as MDHEN and CDR2 as SYDVKM. The CDR3 runs 14 residues. The CDR3 is CASSSTGAYNEQFF. DNA of the CDR3: TGTGCCAGCAGCTCGACGGGAGCCTACAATGAGCAGTTCTTC.

This rearrangement joins TRBV20-1 to TRBJ1-1; 9 bases fit TRBD1. The CDR3 extends over 14 amino acids. Trimming at V came to 0 bases and at J to 5 bases, leaving 4 bases not matched to a gene. Germline V gene data show CDR1 as DFQATT and CDR2 as SNEGSKA (reference sequence). CDR3 sequence: CSARDDRGETEAFF. The CDR3 DNA is TGCAGTGCTAGAGATGACAGGGGGGAGACTGAAGCTTTCTTT.

CDR3 in amino acids: CSAKDTPNTEAFF. In DNA form, the CDR3 reads TGCAGTGCTAAGGACACCCCGAACACTGAAGCTTTCTTT. V gene TRBV20-1 combines with J gene TRBJ1-1; tentatively, D is TRBD1 (5 bases). The CDR3 length is 13 residues. Trimming left V 4 bases short and J 1 base short, with 10 bases between. CDR1 is DFQATT, CDR2 SNEGSKA, per germline (reference sequence).

The genes are TRBV18 and TRBJ1-1; D is unclear. Germline-derived CDR1 and CDR2 are KGHSH and LQKENI. The CDR3 loop spans 12 amino acids. Trimming stripped 3 bases from V and 0 bases from J, with 2 bases between. CDR3 DNA: TGTGCCAGCTCACCGATGAACACTGAAGCTTTCTTT. Translated: CASSPMNTEAFF.

The rearrangement links TRBV30 to TRBJ1-1; 12 nucleotides line up with TRBD1. From germline, CDR1 is GTSNPN and CDR2 SVGIG (reference sequence). CDR3 size: 14 residues. The junction had 5 bases not matched to a gene; V was cut back by 3 bases and J by 6 bases. The chain's CDR3 is CAWSKGQGAAEAFF. The CDR3 nucleotides are TGTGCCTGGAGCAAGGGACAGGGGGCCGCTGAAGCTTTCTTT. Together with reference TRBV30 and TRBJ1-1, the CDR3 gives the full variable domain: SQTIHQWPATLVQPVGSPLSLECTVEGTSNPNLYWYRQAAGRGLQLLFYSVGIGQISSEVPQNLSASRPQDRQFILSSKKLLLSDSGFYLCAWSKGQGAAEAFFGQGTRLTVV.

The gene calls are TRBV15 and TRBJ1-6, with D possibly being TRBD1 (5 bases). The length of the CDR3 is 14 residues. Germline CDR1 LNHNV, CDR2 YYDKDF (reference sequence). V was cut by 0 bases and J by 10 bases, with 10 bases left in between. DNA of the CDR3: TGTGCCACCAGCAGAGATAGGGGCCGGTCACCCCTCCACTTT. The encoded protein is CATSRDRGRSPLHF.

This chain's CDR3 is CASSLRLAGGIEETQYF. In nucleotides, the CDR3 is TGTGCCAGCAGCCTGAGACTAGCGGGGGGCATAGAAGAGACCCAGTACTTC. This chain connects TRBV13 to TRBJ2-5, with TRBD2 matching 13 bases. V dropped 5 bases and J dropped 3; count of bases not matched to a gene: 9. This CDR3 spans 17 amino acids. In germline, CDR1 is PRHDT, CDR2 FYEKMQ (reference sequence).

The chain employs TRBV28 and TRBJ1-5; D remains unclear. The V and J ends lost 2 bases and 10 bases respectively, with 12 bases between them. CDR3 size: 13 residues. In germline, CDR1 is MDHEN, CDR2 SYDVKM. The CDR3, as DNA: TGTGCCAGCAGTTTAAACACTTTGGGTCCCCAGCATTTT. This sequence encodes CASSLNTLGPQHF.

V is TRBV6-2 or TRBV6-3 and J is TRBJ2-7, with D hard to call. CDR3 size: 16 residues. In germline, CDR1 is MNHEY, CDR2 SVGEGT. V gave up 6 bases and J gave up 1 base, with 19 bases separating them. The CDR3 loop is CASSTPIRPRSYEQYF. CDR3 coding DNA: TGTGCCAGCAGCACCCCCATTCGACCACGGTCCTACGAGCAGTACTTC.

This chain connects TRBV4-2 to TRBJ2-2; D could derive from TRBD1 or TRBD2 (5 bases each). The germline CDR1 and CDR2 sequences are LGHNA and YNFKEQ. The CDR3 loop spans 17 amino acids. V was clipped by 0 bases and J by 4 bases, with 15 bases between them. The DNA of the CDR3 is TGTGCCAGCAGCCAAGATCCGGGGCTGCGTGGCACCGGGGAGCTGTTTTTT. Translated, it gives CASSQDPGLRGTGELFF.

This clonotype occurred once. This rearrangement joins TRBV3-1 to TRBJ2-3, with a tentative D call TRBD2 (6 bases). Trimming stripped 4 bases from V and 2 bases from J, with 10 bases between. Germline values: CDR1 LGHDT, CDR2 YNNKEL (reference sequence). The length of the CDR3 is 14 residues. The CDR3 sequence: CASSLEGNTDTQYF. Here the CDR3 DNA reads TGTGCCAGCAGCCTGGAGGGGAACACAGATACGCAGTATTTT.

The rearrangement uses TRBV20-1 and TRBJ1-2; 8 bases fit TRBD1. This CDR3 region has 14 residues. V shed 0 bases, J shed 7 bases, and the junction held 7 bases outside the gene matches. Germline CDR1 and CDR2: DFQATT and SNEGSKA (reference sequence). CDR3 sequence: CSARDHQGASGYTF. The CDR3 DNA reads TGCAGTGCTAGAGATCATCAGGGGGCTAGTGGCTACACCTTC.

The gene calls are TRBV7-9 and TRBJ2-2; D remains ambiguous. Between the trimmed V and J ends, which lost 5 bases and 7 bases, there was a span of 8 bases. Germline V CDR1 and CDR2: SEHNR, FQNEAQ (reference sequence). The CDR3 is 12 residues long. CDR3 amino acids: CASSPWGGELFF. The DNA of the CDR3 is TGTGCCAGCAGCCCCTGGGGCGGGGAGCTGTTTTTT. The full variable domain, completed using reference TRBV7-9 and TRBJ2-2, is DTGVSQNPRHKITKRGQNVTFRCDPISEHNRLYWYRQTLGQGPEFLTYFQNEAQLEKSRLLSDRFSAERPKGSFSTLEIQRTEQGDSAMYLCASSPWGGELFFGEGSRLTVL.

The genes are TRBV24-1 and TRBJ2-1; D possibly matches TRBD1 or TRBD2 (5 bases each). The CDR3 contains 16 residues. V was clipped by 3 bases and J by 0 bases, with 11 bases between them. Germline V lookup: CDR1 KGHDR, CDR2 SFDVKD. This chain's CDR3 is CATSDNGASSYNEQFF. As DNA, the CDR3 is TGTGCCACCAGTGATAACGGGGCAAGCTCCTACAATGAGCAGTTCTTC.

V gene TRBV5-6 combines with J gene TRBJ1-4, with D unclear. Trimming took off 4 bases at V and 0 bases at J, with 13 bases between the two ends. CDR1 and CDR2 (germline): SGHDT, YYEEEE. CDR3 length: 16 amino acids. CDR3 bases: TGTGCCAGCAGCCCCGATGCAGGCTCAACTAATGAAAAACTGTTTTTT. This translates into CASSPDAGSTNEKLFF.

The chain employs TRBV11-1 and TRBJ2-5; 11 nucleotides line up with TRBD2. The CDR3 spans 17 residues. Looked up from germline, CDR1 is SGHAT and CDR2 is FQDESV (reference sequence). With V trimmed by 5 bases and J by 5 bases, 13 bases remained unmatched. CDR3 nucleotide sequence: TGTGCCAGCAGCCCCCTGGGGCTAGCGGGGGGCCGCGAGACCCAGTACTTC. It encodes CASSPLGLAGGRETQYF.

The chain employs TRBV7-2 and TRBJ2-4; D is undetermined. Trimming took off 4 bases at V and 1 base at J, with 11 bases between the two ends. The CDR3 is 15 residues long. Germline loops: CDR1 SGHTA, CDR2 FQGNSA. The CDR3: CASSSHVGAKNIQYF. The DNA of the CDR3 is TGTGCCAGCAGCTCCCACGTGGGGGCCAAAAACATTCAGTACTTC.

The chain uses TRBV9 and TRBJ2-6; D is perhaps TRBD2 (6 bases). V was pared by 7 bases and J by 3 bases, with 14 bases between. CDR1 is SGDLS, CDR2 YYNGEE, per germline. The CDR3 totals 15 residues. In DNA, the CDR3 is TGTGCCAGCTCTCAAGGGAGGCATGGGGCCAACGTCCTGACTTTC. This encodes CASSQGRHGANVLTF.

The V call is TRBV3-1, the J call TRBJ2-7, with D tentatively TRBD1 (6 bases). Trimming pared 5 bases from V and 5 bases from J, leaving 13 bases between. CDR3 length: 13 residues. CDR1 LGHDT and CDR2 YNNKEL come from the germline V gene (reference sequence). CDR3 in amino acids: CASSITGFHEQYF. CDR3 in DNA: TGTGCCAGCAGCATAACAGGGTTCCACGAGCAGTACTTC.

The rearrangement uses TRBV3-1 and TRBJ1-2, with D perhaps matching TRBD1 (5 bases). CDR3 length: 14 amino acids. Trimming pared 2 bases from V and 7 bases from J, leaving 14 bases between. Germline assignment: CDR1 LGHDT and CDR2 YNNKEL (reference sequence). CDR3 in amino acids: CASSQPQGYGGYTF. Written as DNA, the CDR3 is TGTGCCAGCAGCCAACCGCAGGGATATGGTGGCTACACCTTC.

DNA for the CDR3: TGTGCCAGCAGTTACGGACAGGCGAACGAGCAGTACTTC. It translates to CASSYGQANEQYF. The chain carries TRBV7-2 and TRBJ2-7; 7 bases agree with TRBD1. The germline gives CDR1 SGHTA, CDR2 FQGNSA. V trimming: 6 bases; J trimming: 5 bases; junction bases outside the gene matches: 7. This CDR3 comprises 13 residues. The entire variable domain, with the rest obtained from reference TRBV7-2 and TRBJ2-7, is as follows: GAGVSQSPSNKVTEKGKDVELRCDPISGHTALYWYRQSLGQGLEFLIYFQGNSAPDKSGLPSDRFSAERTGGSVSTLTIQRTQQEDSAVYLCASSYGQANEQYFGPGTRLTVT.

The V gene is TRBV28, the J gene TRBJ1-2, with 10 bases that match TRBD1. The CDR3 runs to 15 residues. J was trimmed by 4 bases and V by 5 bases; bases with no gene match: 7. CDR1 is MDHEN and CDR2 is SYDVKM in the germline V gene. The CDR3: CASSHAGTGAYGYTF. CDR3 bases: TGTGCCAGCAGTCACGCCGGGACAGGGGCCTATGGCTACACCTTC.

The DNA for the CDR3 is TGTGCCAGCAGTTTATGGCAGGCAGATACGCAGTATTTT. Translating it yields CASSLWQADTQYF. This chain links TRBV12-3 or TRBV12-4 with TRBJ2-3; D not certain. This CDR3 is 13 amino acids long. V lost 2 bases and J lost 4, with 7 bases in between.

V usage is TRBV5-1 and J usage is TRBJ2-1; TRBD1 agrees at 7 bases. V was pared by 6 bases and J by 1 base, with 4 bases of the junction left unmatched. The CDR3 spans 14 residues. Germline CDR1 reads SGHRS; CDR2 reads YFSETQ. CDR3 in DNA: TGCGCCAGCACCCGGGGACAGTCCTACAATGAGCAGTTCTTC. This encodes CASTRGQSYNEQFF.